This TCR beta chain was sequenced in a study of PD-L1 blockade in urothelial cancer. Background on the study: Previous chemotherapy exposure amounted to 0 to 3 regimens for patients. A median roughly 130,000 T cells were found in blood samples.

Assay: immunoSEQ multiplex PCR; the TCRdb copy retains only in-frame clones and omits some. The data hold roughly 52,000 clones, with 79% observed a single time. Findings of the study overall: It was durable-benefit patients whose tumor-associated blood clones expanded more at 3 weeks.

V was cut by 0 bases and J by 7 bases, with 11 bases left in between. CDR1 SGHKS and CDR2 YYEKEE come from the germline V gene (reference sequence). The CDR3 spans 14 residues. As for this clone: Its specificity is not known.

Specified time point: pretreatment peripheral blood. This sequence was found in a man aged 70 or older with urothelial cancer. The chain recombines TRBV5-5 with TRBJ1-5; unclear D gene. The specimen comprised PBMCs, sampled around atezolizumab (anti-PD-L1) treatment. The CDR3 is CASSLDTGWQPQHF. The CDR3 DNA sequence: TGTGCCAGCAGCTTGGATACGGGTTGGCAGCCCCAGCATTTT.